This T cell receptor (beta chain) was identified in a study of radiotherapy plus CTLA-4 blockade in lung cancer. Study-level information: Objective responses were recorded in about 18% of patients, with disease control recorded in 31%.

Chemo-refractory metastatic non-small-cell lung cancer patients underwent focal radiation alongside CTLA-4 blockade with ipilimumab. This clone was seen a single time. Its target is not known. The data were produced by immunoSEQ multiplex PCR, yet TCRdb's version contains in-frame clones alone and is incomplete. The sample lists around 90,000 clones; approximately 80% were seen once. Study conclusions and caveats: Dynamics of early blood T cell clones, together with interferon-beta, were reportedly the best predictors of response. There was expansion of tumor-derived TCR clones in blood after radiotherapy plus ipilimumab.

The CDR3 sequence is 19 residues long. Germline CDR1 reads LNHDA; CDR2 reads SQIVND (reference sequence). The germline V and J ends were trimmed by 7 bases and 3 bases, with 29 bases remaining between them. The input for sequencing was peripheral blood, taken from a patient treated with radiotherapy plus ipilimumab. This chain links TRBV19 with TRBJ2-3, with D perhaps TRBD1 or TRBD2 (6 bases each). This sequence originates from a human donor with non-small cell lung cancer that progressed on radiotherapy plus ipilimumab. The CDR3 loop is CASTAGYFTGRNMTDTQYF. Written as DNA, the CDR3 is TGTGCCAGTACCGCGGGATATTTTACAGGGCGGAATATGACAGATACGCAGTATTTT.